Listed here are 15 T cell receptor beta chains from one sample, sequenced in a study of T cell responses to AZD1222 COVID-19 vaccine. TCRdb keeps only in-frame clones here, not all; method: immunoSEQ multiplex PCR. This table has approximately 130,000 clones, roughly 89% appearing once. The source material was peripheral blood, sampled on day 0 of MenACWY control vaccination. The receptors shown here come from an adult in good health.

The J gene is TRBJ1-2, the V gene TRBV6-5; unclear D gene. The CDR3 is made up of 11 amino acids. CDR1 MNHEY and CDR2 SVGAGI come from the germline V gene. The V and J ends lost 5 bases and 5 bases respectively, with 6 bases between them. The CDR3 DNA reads TGTGCCAGCAGTAACAGTTATGGCTACACCTTC. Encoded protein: CASSNSYGYTF.

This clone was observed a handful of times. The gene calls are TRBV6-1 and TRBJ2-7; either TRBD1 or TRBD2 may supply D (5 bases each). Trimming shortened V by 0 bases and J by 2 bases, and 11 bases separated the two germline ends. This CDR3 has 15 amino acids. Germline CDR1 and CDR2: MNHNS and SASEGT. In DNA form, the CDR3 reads TGTGCCAGCAGTGAAGCTGGGACGGAGACCTACGAGCAGTACTTC. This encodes CASSEAGTETYEQYF.

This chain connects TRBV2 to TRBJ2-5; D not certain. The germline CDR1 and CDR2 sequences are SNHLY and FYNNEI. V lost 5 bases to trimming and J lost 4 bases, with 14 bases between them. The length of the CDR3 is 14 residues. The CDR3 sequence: CASSLEKNRETQYF. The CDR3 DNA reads TGTGCCAGCAGTTTAGAGAAAAATCGAGAGACCCAGTACTTC.

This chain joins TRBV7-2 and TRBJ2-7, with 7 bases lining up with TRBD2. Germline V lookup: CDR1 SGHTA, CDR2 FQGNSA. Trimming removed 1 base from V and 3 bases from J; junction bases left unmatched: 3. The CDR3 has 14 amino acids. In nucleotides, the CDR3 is TGTGCCAGCAGCTTAGTGCCTAGCGGCTACGAGCAGTACTTC. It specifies CASSLVPSGYEQYF.

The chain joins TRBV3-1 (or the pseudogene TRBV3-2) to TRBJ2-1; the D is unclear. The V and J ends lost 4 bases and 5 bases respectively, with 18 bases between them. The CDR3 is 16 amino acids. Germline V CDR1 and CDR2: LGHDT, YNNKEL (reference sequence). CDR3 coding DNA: TGTGCCAGCAGCCCAACAATGGGTGAGGTAGACAATGAGCAGTTCTTC. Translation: CASSPTMGEVDNEQFF.

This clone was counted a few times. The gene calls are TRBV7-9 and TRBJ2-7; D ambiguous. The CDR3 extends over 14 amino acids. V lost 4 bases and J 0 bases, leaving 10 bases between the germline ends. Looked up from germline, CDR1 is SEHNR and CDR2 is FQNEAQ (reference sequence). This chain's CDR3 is CASSSTKSSYEQYF. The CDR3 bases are TGTGCCAGCAGCTCTACAAAGAGCTCCTACGAGCAGTACTTC.

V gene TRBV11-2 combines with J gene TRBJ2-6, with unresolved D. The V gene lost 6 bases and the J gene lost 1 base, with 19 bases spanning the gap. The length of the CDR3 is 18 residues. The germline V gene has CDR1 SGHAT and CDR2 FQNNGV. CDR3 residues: CASRSPRKSISGANVLTF. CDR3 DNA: TGTGCCAGCAGAAGCCCCAGGAAAAGCATTTCTGGGGCCAACGTCCTGACTTTC.

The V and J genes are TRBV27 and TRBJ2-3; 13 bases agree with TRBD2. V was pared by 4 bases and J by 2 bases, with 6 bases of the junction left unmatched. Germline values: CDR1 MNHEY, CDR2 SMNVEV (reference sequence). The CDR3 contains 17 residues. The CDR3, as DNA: TGTGCCAGCAGTTCCATAGGGACTAGCGGGACCACAGATACGCAGTATTTT. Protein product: CASSSIGTSGTTDTQYF.

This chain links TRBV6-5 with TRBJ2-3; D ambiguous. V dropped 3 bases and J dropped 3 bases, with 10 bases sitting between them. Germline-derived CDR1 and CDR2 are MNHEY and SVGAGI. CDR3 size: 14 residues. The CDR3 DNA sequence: TGTGCCAGCAGTTATGTAGCAGTTACAGATACGCAGTATTTT. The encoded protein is CASSYVAVTDTQYF.

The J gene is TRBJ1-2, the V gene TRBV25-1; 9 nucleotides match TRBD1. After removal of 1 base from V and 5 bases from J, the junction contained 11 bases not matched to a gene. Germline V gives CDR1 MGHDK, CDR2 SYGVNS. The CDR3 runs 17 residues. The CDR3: CASSESHPTGGYYGYTF. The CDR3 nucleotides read TGTGCCAGCAGTGAATCCCACCCTACAGGGGGCTATTATGGCTACACCTTC.

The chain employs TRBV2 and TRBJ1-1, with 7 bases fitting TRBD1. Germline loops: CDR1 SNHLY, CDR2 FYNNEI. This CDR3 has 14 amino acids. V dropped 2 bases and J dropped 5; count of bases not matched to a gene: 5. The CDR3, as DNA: TGTGCCAGCAGTGAATACAGGGGAAATACTGAAGCTTTCTTT. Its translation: CASSEYRGNTEAFF. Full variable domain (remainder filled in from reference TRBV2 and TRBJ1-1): EPEVTQTPSHQVTQMGQEVILRCVPISNHLYFYWYRQILGQKVEFLVSFYNNEISEKSEIFDDQFSVERPDGSNFTLKIRSTKLEDSAMYFCASSEYRGNTEAFFGQGTRLTVV.

The CDR3 nucleotides are TGTGCCATCACGACTAGCGGGAGGGGCGAGCAGTACTTC. As protein: CAITTSGRGEQYF. This chain joins TRBV10-3 and TRBJ2-7, with 14 bases identical to TRBD2. The CDR3 totals 13 residues. From germline, CDR1 is ENHRY and CDR2 SYGVKD. The V and J ends lost 7 bases and 6 bases, in that order; junction bases with no gene match: 2.

The CDR3 sequence is CASSPGEETQYF. In DNA form, the CDR3 reads TGTGCCAGCAGTCCAGGGGAAGAGACCCAGTACTTC. This chain connects TRBV6-2 or TRBV6-3 to TRBJ2-5, with D possibly matching TRBD1 (6 bases). Germline lookup yields CDR1 MNHEY and CDR2 SVGEGT. Trimming stripped 5 bases from V and 3 bases from J, with 7 bases between. The CDR3 covers 12 residues.

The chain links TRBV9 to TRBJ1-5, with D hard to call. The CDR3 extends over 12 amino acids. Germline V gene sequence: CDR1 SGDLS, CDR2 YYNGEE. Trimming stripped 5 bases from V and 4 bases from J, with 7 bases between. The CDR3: CASSDGNQPQHF. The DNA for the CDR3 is TGTGCCAGCAGTGACGGTAATCAGCCCCAGCATTTT.

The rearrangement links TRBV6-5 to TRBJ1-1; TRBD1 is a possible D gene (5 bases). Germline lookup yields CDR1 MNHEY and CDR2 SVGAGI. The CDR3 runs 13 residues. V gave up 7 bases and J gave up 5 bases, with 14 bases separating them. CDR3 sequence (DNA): TGTGCCAGCAAGGGTTTCTGGGGGACTGAAGCTTTCTTT. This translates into CASKGFWGTEAFF.